This T cell receptor beta chain comes out of a study of shared clonotypes between healthy human individuals. Study findings and constraints: Naive subsets typically showed greater estimated richness than memory subsets.

The length of the CDR3 is 15 residues. Germline V gives CDR1 SGHRS, CDR2 YFSETQ. The V and J ends lost 2 bases and 0 bases respectively, with 9 bases between them. The study separated CD4+ cells into CD45RA+ naive and CD45RA-negative memory subsets. Using immunoSEQ multiplex PCR, the repertoire was profiled, and TCRdb retains in-frame clones only, with some absent. Of approximately 530,000 clones listed, 95% to 97% are singletons. As regards this clone: Its specificity is unknown.

The chain has TRBV5-1 and TRBJ1-3; D is uncertain. The TCR was taken from a woman aged 25 to 45 in good health. Material: naive CD4+ T cells sorted from blood. Stated subset: CD45RA+ positively selected. The CDR3 here is CASSFGSSSGNTIYF. The CDR3 bases are TGCGCCAGCAGCTTTGGTTCTAGCTCTGGAAACACCATATATTTT.